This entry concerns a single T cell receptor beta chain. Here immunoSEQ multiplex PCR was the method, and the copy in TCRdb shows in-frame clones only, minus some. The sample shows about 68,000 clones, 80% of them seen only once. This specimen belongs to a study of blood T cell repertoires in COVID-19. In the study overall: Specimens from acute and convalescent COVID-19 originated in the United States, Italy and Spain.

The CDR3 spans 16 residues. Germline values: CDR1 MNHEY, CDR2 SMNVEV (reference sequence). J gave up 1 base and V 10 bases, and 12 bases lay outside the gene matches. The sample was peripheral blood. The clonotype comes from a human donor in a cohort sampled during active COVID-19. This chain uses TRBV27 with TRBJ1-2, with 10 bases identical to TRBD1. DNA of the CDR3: TGTGCCAACCGGGACAGGGGCAGTAAGTTTAACTATGGCTACACCTTC. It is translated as CANRDRGSKFNYGYTF.